These T cell receptor beta chains were read from a single sample in a study of cytomegalovirus exposure and HLA in healthy donors. Generated by immunoSEQ multiplex PCR, the TCRdb table keeps only in-frame clones and is missing some. The sample table sets out under 130,000 clones. Sequenced material: PBMCs. Receptor source: a man aged 35 to 55 in good health and CMV-seronegative. Both conserved end residues are part of each CDR3.

length,V,J,CDR3
15,TRBV28,TRBJ2-1,CASSLTGQRGGGQFF
16,TRBV19,TRBJ2-3,CASSIVAGGLTDTQYF
15,TRBV5-1,TRBJ2-5,CASSSAGAKQETQYF
18,TRBV9,TRBJ1-1,CASSVSGGASIVGTEAFF
17,TRBV18,TRBJ1-1,CASSPRNGGQQNTEAFF
15,TRBV7-2,TRBJ2-7,CASSKEGGRLYEQYF
17,TRBV11-2,TRBJ2-2,CASSFPGDSPNTGELFF
16,TRBV19,TRBJ2-5,CASSMSGPRGQETQYF
15,TRBV6-5,TRBJ2-7,CASSSLGTGPYEQYF
15,TRBV28,TRBJ1-3,CASSFSRFSGNTIYF
16,TRBV21-1,TRBJ2-3,CASSKESSGSPDTQYF
13,TRBV7-2,TRBJ2-7,CASSLASQGEQYF
15,TRBV29-1,TRBJ1-1,CSGLDRVGAGTEAFF
13,TRBV27,TRBJ1-1,CASSSRQNTEAFF
16,TRBV28,TRBJ1-5,CASSLSAGLANQPQHF
15,TRBV5-5,TRBJ2-2,CASSNGTANTGELFF
16,TRBV9,TRBJ2-3,CASSVDPSGRKDTQYF
14,TRBV19,TRBJ2-5,CASRVQGQEETQYF
15,TRBV6-5,TRBJ1-2,CASSQQRVSSGGYTF
13,TRBV2,TRBJ1-3,CASSERRGDTIYF
16,TRBV5-1,TRBJ2-1,CASSSQPGQGASEQFF
13,TRBV10-3,TRBJ1-5,CAITQGEEQPQHF
16,TRBV7-9,TRBJ2-2,CASSLGRVTNTGELFF
15,TRBV19,TRBJ2-1,CASRMTSGNYNEQFF
16,TRBV5-6,TRBJ2-5,CASSSPLAGGQETQYF
12,TRBV25-1,TRBJ1-4,CASSPTGRKLFF
13,TRBV6-5,TRBJ1-3,CASSYFREDTIYF
14,TRBV7-8,TRBJ1-1,CASSLGGGLTEAFF
16,TRBV6-1,TRBJ2-1,CASSEVWTGAYNEQFF
13,TRBV10-2,TRBJ1-1,CASAPQGNTEAFF
15,TRBV7-9,TRBJ2-3,CASSFLGRGTDTQYF
14,TRBV6-5,TRBJ1-2,CASSSINRGYGYTF
13,TRBV4-2,TRBJ2-7,CASSVRQSYEQYF
15,TRBV30,TRBJ1-6,CAWSVNRAGNSPLHF
14,TRBV11-2,TRBJ1-4,CASSYGTGGEKLFF
14,TRBV9,TRBJ2-7,CASSPPRVPYEQYF
15,TRBV30,TRBJ2-1,CAWSVHTGTTRKQFF
16,TRBV7-8,TRBJ2-7,CASSLARAALAYEQYF
14,TRBV27,TRBJ1-4,CASSLGRGREKLFF
14,TRBV9,TRBJ1-1,CASSWGQGNTEAFF
20,TRBV19,TRBJ2-1,CASRPTLGQGGAGRYNEQFF
16,TRBV6-1,TRBJ2-2,CASSVAGVPNTGELFF
13,TRBV10-3,TRBJ2-5,CAISPGYQETQYF
12,TRBV9,TRBJ1-6,CASSGQGRPLHF
15,TRBV27,TRBJ2-1,CASSFFPLSYNEQFF
13,TRBV6-5,TRBJ2-7,CASSYNGGQEQYF
14,TRBV4-2,TRBJ2-5,CASSQHSDSETQYF
19,TRBV9,TRBJ2-7,CASSVGGSGVTGGSYEQYF
15,TRBV6-1,TRBJ1-4,CASSEPTGVHQKLFF
15,TRBV4-1,TRBJ1-5,CASSQAGAPPQPQHF
16,TRBV7-2,TRBJ2-1,CASSPRTSGGRYEQFF
18,TRBV4-3,TRBJ2-3,CASSQGLGRAASTDTQYF
15,TRBV5-6,TRBJ2-2,CASSLDRRDTGELFF